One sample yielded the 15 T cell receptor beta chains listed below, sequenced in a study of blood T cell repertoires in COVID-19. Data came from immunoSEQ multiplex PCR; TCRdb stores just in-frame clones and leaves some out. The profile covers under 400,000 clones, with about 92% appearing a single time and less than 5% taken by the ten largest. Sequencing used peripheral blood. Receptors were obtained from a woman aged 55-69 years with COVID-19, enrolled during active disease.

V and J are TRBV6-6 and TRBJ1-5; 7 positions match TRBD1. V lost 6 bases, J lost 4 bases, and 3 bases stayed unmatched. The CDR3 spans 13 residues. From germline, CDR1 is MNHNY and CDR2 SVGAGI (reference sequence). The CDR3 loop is CASRIQGNQPQHF. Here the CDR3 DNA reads TGTGCCAGCAGGATACAGGGGAATCAGCCCCAGCATTTT.

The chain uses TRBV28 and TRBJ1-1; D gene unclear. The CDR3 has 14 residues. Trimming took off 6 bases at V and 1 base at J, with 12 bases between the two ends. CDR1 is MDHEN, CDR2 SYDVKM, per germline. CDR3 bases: TGTGCCAGCAGGCCTCTTCCGCGGAACACTGAAGCTTTCTTT. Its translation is CASRPLPRNTEAFF.

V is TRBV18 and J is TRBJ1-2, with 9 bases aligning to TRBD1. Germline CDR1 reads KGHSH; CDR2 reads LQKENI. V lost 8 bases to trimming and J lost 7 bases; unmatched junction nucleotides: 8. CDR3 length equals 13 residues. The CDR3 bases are TGTGCCAGCAATCCGGGACAGGGTTTTGGCTACACCTTC. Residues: CASNPGQGFGYTF.

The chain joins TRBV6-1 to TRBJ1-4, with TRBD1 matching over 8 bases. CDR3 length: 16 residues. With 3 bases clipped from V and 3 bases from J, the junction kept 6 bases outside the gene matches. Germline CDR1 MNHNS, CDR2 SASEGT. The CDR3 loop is CASSDWTGFANEKLFF. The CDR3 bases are TGTGCCAGCAGTGACTGGACAGGGTTTGCTAATGAAAAACTGTTTTTT.

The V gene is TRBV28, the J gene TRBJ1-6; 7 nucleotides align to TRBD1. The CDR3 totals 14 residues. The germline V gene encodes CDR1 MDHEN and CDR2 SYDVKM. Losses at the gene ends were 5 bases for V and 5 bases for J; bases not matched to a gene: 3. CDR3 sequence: CASSQGQHNSPLHF. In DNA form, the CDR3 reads TGTGCCAGCAGTCAGGGACAGCATAATTCACCCCTCCACTTT.

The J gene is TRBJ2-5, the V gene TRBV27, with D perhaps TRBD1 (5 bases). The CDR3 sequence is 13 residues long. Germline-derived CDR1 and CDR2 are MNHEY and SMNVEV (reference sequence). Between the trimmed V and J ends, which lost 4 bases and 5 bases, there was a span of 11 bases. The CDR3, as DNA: TGTGCCAGCAGTTATCAGGGTTGGGAGACCCAGTACTTC. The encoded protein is CASSYQGWETQYF.

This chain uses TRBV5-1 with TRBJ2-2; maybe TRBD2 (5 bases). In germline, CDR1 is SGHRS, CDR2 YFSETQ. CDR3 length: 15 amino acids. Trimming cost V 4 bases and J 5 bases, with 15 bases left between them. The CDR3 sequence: CASSGDLGSTGELFF. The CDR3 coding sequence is TGCGCCAGCAGCGGTGATCTGGGGAGTACCGGGGAGCTGTTTTTT.

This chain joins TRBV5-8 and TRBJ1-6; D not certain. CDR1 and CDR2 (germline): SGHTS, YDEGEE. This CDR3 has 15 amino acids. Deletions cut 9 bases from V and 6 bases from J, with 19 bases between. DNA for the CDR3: TGTGCCACCCACCCGGGGTATCTGCTTAATTCACCCCTCCACTTT. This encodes CATHPGYLLNSPLHF.

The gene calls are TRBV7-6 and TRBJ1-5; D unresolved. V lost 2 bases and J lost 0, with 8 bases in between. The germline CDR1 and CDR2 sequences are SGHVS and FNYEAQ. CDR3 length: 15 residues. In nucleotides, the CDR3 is TGTGCCAGCAGCTTAACGCAGAATAGCAATCAGCCCCAGCATTTT. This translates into CASSLTQNSNQPQHF.

In nucleotides, the CDR3 is TGTGCCAGCACCCGGACAGGGGAGAGAACTTTCTTT. It specifies CASTRTGERTFF. The V gene is TRBV5-4, the J gene TRBJ1-1; TRBD1 matches at 9 bases. The CDR3 is 12 residues long. CDR1 is SGHNT and CDR2 is YYREEE in the germline V gene (reference sequence). V trimming: 6 bases; J trimming: 12 bases; junction bases outside the gene matches: 9.

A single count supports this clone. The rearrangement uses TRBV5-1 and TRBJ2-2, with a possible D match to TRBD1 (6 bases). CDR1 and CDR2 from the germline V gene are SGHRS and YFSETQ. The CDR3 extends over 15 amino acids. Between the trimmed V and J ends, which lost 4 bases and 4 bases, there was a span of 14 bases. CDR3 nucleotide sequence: TGCGCCAGCAGCACAACCACAGGGTCCACCGGGGAGCTGTTTTTT. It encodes CASSTTTGSTGELFF.

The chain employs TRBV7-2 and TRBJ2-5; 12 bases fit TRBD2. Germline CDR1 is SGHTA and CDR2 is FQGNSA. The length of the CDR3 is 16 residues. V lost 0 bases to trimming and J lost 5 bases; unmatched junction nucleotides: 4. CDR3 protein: CASSLARLAGAETQYF. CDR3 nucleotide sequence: TGTGCCAGCAGCTTAGCTCGACTAGCGGGGGCGGAGACCCAGTACTTC.

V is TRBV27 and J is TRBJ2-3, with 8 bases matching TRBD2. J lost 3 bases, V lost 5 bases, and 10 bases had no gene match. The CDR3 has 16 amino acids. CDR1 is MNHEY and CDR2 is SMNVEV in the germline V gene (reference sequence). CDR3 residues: CASSTAGGSMTDTQYF. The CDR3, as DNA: TGTGCCAGCAGTACCGCGGGGGGTTCCATGACAGATACGCAGTATTTT.

In DNA, the CDR3 is TGTGCCAGCAGCTTAGGTGGCGCCCTGAGGACCGGGGAGCTGTTTTTT. Translation gives CASSLGGALRTGELFF. The gene calls are TRBV7-9 and TRBJ2-2; no clear D. The CDR3 is 16 amino acids. Per the germline V gene, CDR1 is SEHNR and CDR2 is FQNEAQ (reference sequence). V was clipped by 1 base and J by 5 bases, with 14 bases between them.

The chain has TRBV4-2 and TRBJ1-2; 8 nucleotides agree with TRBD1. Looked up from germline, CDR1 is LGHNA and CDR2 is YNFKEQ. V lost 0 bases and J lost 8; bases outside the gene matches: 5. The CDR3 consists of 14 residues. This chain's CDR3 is CASSQDRTGRGYTF. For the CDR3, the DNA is TGTGCCAGCAGCCAAGACCGGACAGGGCGCGGCTACACCTTC.